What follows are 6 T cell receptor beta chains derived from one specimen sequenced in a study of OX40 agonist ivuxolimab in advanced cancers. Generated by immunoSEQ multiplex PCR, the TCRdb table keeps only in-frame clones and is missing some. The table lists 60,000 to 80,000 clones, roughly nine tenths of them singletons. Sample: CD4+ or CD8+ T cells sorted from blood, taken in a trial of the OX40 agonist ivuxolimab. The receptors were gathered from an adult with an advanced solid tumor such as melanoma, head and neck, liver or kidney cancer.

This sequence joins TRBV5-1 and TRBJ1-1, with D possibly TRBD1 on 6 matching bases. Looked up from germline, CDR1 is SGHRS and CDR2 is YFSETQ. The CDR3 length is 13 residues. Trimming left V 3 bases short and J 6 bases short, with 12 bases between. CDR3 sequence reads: CASSSGQSAEAFF. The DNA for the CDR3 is TGCGCCAGCAGCTCCGGACAGAGTGCTGAAGCTTTCTTT. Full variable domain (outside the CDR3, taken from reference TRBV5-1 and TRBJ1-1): KAGVTQTPRYLIKTRGQQVTLSCSPISGHRSVSWYQQTPGQGLQFLFEYFSETQRNKGNFPGRFSGRQFSNSRSEMNVSTLELGDSALYLCASSSGQSAEAFFGQGTRLTVV.

CDR3 nucleotides: TGTGCCAGCAGCTTAGGGGGACTAGCCGAATCCCGCGAGCAGTACTTC. Translating it yields CASSLGGLAESREQYF. The chain has TRBV13 and TRBJ2-7, with TRBD2 matching 9 bases. After removal of 0 bases from V and 6 bases from J, the junction contained 9 bases not matched to a gene. The CDR3 covers 16 residues. Germline V CDR1 and CDR2: PRHDT, FYEKMQ (reference sequence).

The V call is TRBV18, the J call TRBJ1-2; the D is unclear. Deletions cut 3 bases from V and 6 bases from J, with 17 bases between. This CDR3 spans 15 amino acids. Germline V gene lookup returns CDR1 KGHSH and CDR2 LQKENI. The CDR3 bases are TGTGCCAGCTCACCCGACTGGGGTAGGGAGCATGGCTACACCTTC. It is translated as CASSPDWGREHGYTF.

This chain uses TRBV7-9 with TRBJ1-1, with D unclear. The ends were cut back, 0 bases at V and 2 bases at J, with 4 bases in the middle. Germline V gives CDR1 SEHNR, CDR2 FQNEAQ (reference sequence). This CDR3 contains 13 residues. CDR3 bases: TGTGCCAGCAGCTTAGCGCAAAACACTGAAGCTTTCTTT. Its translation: CASSLAQNTEAFF.

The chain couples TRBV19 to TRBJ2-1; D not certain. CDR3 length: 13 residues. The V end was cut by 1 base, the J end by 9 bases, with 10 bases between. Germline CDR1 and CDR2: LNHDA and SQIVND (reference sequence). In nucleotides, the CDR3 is TGTGCCAGTAGTATAGGTTCGGGTACTGAGCAGTTCTTC. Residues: CASSIGSGTEQFF.

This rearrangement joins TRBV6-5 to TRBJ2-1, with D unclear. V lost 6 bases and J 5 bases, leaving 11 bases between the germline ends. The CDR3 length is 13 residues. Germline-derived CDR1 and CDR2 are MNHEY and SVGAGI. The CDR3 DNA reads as TGTGCCAGCAGGGGTCAGAGTCACAATGAGCAGTTCTTC. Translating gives CASRGQSHNEQFF.